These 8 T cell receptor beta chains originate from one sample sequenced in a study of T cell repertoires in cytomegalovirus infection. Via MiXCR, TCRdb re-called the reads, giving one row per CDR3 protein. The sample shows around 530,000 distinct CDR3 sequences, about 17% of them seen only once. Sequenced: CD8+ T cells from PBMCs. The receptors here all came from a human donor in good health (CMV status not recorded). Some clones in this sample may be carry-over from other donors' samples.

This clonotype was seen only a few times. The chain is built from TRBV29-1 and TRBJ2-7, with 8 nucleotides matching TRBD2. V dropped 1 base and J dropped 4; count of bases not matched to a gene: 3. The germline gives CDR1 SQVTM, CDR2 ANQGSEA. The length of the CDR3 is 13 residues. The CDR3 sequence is CSVEAGGGYEQYF. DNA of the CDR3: TGCAGCGTTGAAGCGGGAGGGGGGTACGAGCAGTACTTC.

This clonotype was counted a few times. The CDR3 loop reads CASTIRGHEQYF. The CDR3 DNA is TGTGCCAGCACCATCAGGGGGCACGAGCAGTACTTC. This chain connects TRBV2 to TRBJ2-7; 8 bases match TRBD1. V trimming: 7 bases; J trimming: 5 bases; junction bases outside the gene matches: 4. The CDR3 loop spans 12 amino acids. The germline V gene has CDR1 SNHLY and CDR2 FYNNEI.

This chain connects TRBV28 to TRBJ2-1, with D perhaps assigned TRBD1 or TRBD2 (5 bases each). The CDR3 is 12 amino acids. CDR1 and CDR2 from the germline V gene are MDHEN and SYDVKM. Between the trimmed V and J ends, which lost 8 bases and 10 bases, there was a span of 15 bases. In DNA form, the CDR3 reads TGTGCCAGCGGGCCCGGGTGGGGGGAGCAGTTCTTC. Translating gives CASGPGWGEQFF.

The CDR3 region has the DNA TGTGCCAGCAGCAGGGGGACCATGAACACTGAAGCTTTCTTT. This translates into CASSRGTMNTEAFF. The V and J genes are TRBV5-4 and TRBJ1-1; possibly TRBD1 for D (6 bases). The CDR3 covers 14 residues. Germline V CDR1 and CDR2: SGHNT, YYREEE (reference sequence). V lost 4 bases, J lost 0 bases, and 10 bases lay in between.

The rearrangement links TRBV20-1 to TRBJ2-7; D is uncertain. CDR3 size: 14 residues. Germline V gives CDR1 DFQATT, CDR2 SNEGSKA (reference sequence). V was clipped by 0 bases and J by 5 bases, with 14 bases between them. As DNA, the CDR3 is TGCAGTGCTAGAGATTATAGGGATGGGGACGAGCAGTACTTC. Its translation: CSARDYRDGDEQYF.

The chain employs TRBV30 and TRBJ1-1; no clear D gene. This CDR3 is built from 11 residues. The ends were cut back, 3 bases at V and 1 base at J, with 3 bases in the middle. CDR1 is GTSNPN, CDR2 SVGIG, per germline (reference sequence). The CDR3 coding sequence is TGTGCCTGGAGCCGGAACACTGAAGCTTTCTTT. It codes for CAWSRNTEAFF.

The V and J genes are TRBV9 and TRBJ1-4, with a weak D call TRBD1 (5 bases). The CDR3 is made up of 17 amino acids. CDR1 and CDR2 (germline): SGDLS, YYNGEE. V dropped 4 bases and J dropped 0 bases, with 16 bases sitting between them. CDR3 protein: CASSTQLGTATNEKLFF. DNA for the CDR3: TGTGCCAGCAGCACCCAACTGGGGACTGCAACTAATGAAAAACTGTTTTTT.

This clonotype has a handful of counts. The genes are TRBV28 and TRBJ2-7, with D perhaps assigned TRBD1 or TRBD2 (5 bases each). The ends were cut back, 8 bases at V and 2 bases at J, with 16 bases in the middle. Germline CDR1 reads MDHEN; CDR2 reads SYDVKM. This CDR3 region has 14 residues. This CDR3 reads CASRPGRRPYEQYF. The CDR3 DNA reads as TGTGCCAGCCGGCCGGGGCGGAGGCCCTACGAGCAGTACTTC. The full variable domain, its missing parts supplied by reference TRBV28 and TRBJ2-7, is DVKVTQSSRYLVKRTGEKVFLECVQDMDHENMFWYRQDPGLGLRLIYFSYDVKMKEKGDIPEGYSVSREKKERFSLILESASTNQTSMYLCASRPGRRPYEQYFGPGTRLTVT.